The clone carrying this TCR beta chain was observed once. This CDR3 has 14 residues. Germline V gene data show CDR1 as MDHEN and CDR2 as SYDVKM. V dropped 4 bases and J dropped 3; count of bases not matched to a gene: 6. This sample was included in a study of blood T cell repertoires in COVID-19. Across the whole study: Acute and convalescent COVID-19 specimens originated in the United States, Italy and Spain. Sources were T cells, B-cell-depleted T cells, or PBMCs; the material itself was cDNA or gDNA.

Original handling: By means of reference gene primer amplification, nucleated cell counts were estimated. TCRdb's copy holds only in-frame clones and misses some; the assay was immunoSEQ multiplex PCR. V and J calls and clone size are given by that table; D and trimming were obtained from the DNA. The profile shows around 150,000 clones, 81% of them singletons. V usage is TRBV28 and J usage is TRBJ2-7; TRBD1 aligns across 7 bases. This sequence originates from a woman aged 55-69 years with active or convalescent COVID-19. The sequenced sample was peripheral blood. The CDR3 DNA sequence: TGTGCCAGCAGTTCCCCGACAGGGAGCTACGAGCAGTACGTC. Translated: CASSSPTGSYEQYV.